This T cell receptor (beta chain) emerged from a study of shared T cell receptors in the human thymus. Germline lookup yields CDR1 SNHLY and CDR2 FYNNEI. V was cut by 2 bases and J by 2 bases, with 10 bases left in between. The CDR3 consists of 14 residues. Only in-frame clones appear in the TCRdb table, and some are missing; sequencing was by immunoSEQ multiplex PCR. The sample has approximately 660,000 clones; roughly 88% are singletons. This same sample was also part of a study on human thymus T cells. As that report states: Thymic material originated from resections removed in the course of corrective heart surgery. Thymic and blood repertoires seemed to show skewed V and J gene use.

The chain combines TRBV2 with TRBJ2-7; D perhaps matches TRBD2 (5 bases). Sequencing used thymocytes. This clonotype originated in a boy under two years old with a congenital heart defect. The CDR3 DNA sequence: TGTGCCAGCAGTGAACGGCACGGGACCTACGAGCAGTACTTC. Encoded protein: CASSERHGTYEQYF.